The rows below give T cell receptor beta chains drawn from one sample of a study of blood T cell repertoires in COVID-19. The assay was immunoSEQ multiplex PCR, and TCRdb's table has in-frame clones only and misses some. The profile covers some 74,000 clones, with over 70% appearing a single time and about 12% taken by the ten largest. Sequencing was performed on peripheral blood. The receptors originated from a human donor in a cohort sampled during active COVID-19. Both conserved end residues are part of each CDR3. D genes are given only for firm matches. Not every row has a clone size; where given, it reads once, few, many or a size class.

j_call: TRBJ2-3
d_call: TRBD2
clone_size: .
v_call: TRBV5-6
cdr3_aa: CASSLLGRGGSTDTQYF
cdr3_nt: TGTGCCAGCAGCTTACTTGGGAGGGGAGGAAGCACAGATACGCAGTATTTT

j_call: TRBJ1-6
d_call: TRBD1
clone_size: .
v_call: TRBV5-1
cdr3_aa: CASNPGQGAPYNSPLHF
cdr3_nt: TGCGCCAGCAACCCGGGACAGGGGGCGCCCTATAATTCACCCCTCCACTTT

j_call: TRBJ2-5
d_call: TRBD2
clone_size: .
v_call: TRBV7-9
cdr3_aa: CASSSPGLAGGIQETQYF
cdr3_nt: TGTGCCAGCAGCTCCCCGGGACTAGCGGGAGGAATCCAAGAGACCCAGTACTTC

j_call: TRBJ2-7
d_call: TRBD2
clone_size: .
v_call: TRBV5-1
cdr3_aa: CASSLGRGGSSYEQYF
cdr3_nt: TGCGCCAGCAGCCTTGGGAGGGGCGGCTCCTCCTACGAGCAGTACTTC

j_call: TRBJ2-1
d_call: TRBD2
clone_size: .
v_call: TRBV7-2
cdr3_aa: CASITNPGLAVNNEQFF
cdr3_nt: TGTGCCAGCATCACAAACCCGGGACTAGCGGTAAACAATGAGCAGTTCTTC

j_call: TRBJ2-3
d_call: TRBD2
clone_size: .
v_call: TRBV27
cdr3_aa: CASSLRASGGAYTDTQYF
cdr3_nt: TGTGCCAGCAGTTTACGGGCGAGCGGGGGGGCGTACACAGATACGCAGTATTTT

j_call: TRBJ2-3
d_call: .
clone_size: .
v_call: TRBV7-2
cdr3_aa: CASSPSEGIAGTDTQYF
cdr3_nt: TGTGCCAGCAGCCCTTCCGAGGGGATAGCGGGCACAGATACGCAGTATTTT

j_call: TRBJ2-3
d_call: .
clone_size: .
v_call: TRBV7-7
cdr3_aa: CASSLGAGTGTDTQYF
cdr3_nt: TGTGCTAGCAGCTTAGGGGCCGGGACTGGCACAGATACGCAGTATTTT

j_call: TRBJ1-1
d_call: TRBD1
clone_size: .
v_call: TRBV11-3
cdr3_aa: CASSNRGRNTEAFF
cdr3_nt: TGTGCCAGCAGCAACAGGGGGAGGAACACTGAAGCTTTCTTT

j_call: TRBJ2-1
d_call: TRBD1
clone_size: .
v_call: TRBV2
cdr3_aa: CASSSRDRGGNEQFF
cdr3_nt: TGTGCCAGCAGTTCCCGGGACAGGGGAGGGAATGAGCAGTTCTTC

j_call: TRBJ1-6
d_call: .
clone_size: .
v_call: TRBV4-3
cdr3_aa: CASSRTPGITNSPLHF
cdr3_nt: TGCGCCAGCAGCCGAACCCCAGGGATCACCAATTCACCCCTCCACTTT

j_call: TRBJ2-5
d_call: TRBD1
clone_size: .
v_call: TRBV4-3
cdr3_aa: CASSQGRRYGTGGWETQYF
cdr3_nt: TGCGCCAGCAGCCAGGGTCGGAGATATGGGACAGGGGGTTGGGAGACCCAGTACTTC

j_call: TRBJ2-1
d_call: .
clone_size: .
v_call: TRBV29-1
cdr3_aa: CSVEDYSYNEQFF
cdr3_nt: TGCAGCGTTGAAGACTACTCTTACAATGAGCAGTTCTTC

j_call: TRBJ2-6
d_call: TRBD1
clone_size: .
v_call: TRBV7-8
cdr3_aa: CASSQPTGAPGANVLTF
cdr3_nt: TGTGCCAGCAGCCAGCCAACAGGGGCACCTGGGGCCAACGTCCTGACTTTC

j_call: TRBJ1-2
d_call: .
clone_size: .
v_call: TRBV21-1
cdr3_aa: CASMGGRNYGYTF
cdr3_nt: TGTGCCAGCATGGGGGGGCGCAACTATGGCTACACCTTC

j_call: TRBJ1-5
d_call: TRBD1
clone_size: few
v_call: TRBV6-5
cdr3_aa: CASVSRQGHQPQHF
cdr3_nt: TGTGCCAGCGTCTCCCGACAGGGGCATCAGCCCCAGCATTTT

j_call: TRBJ1-5
d_call: .
clone_size: .
v_call: TRBV5-5
cdr3_aa: CASSLAWQGLSVGGPQHF
cdr3_nt: TGTGCCAGCAGCTTGGCCTGGCAGGGCCTTTCCGTCGGTGGGCCCCAGCATTTT

j_call: TRBJ1-1
d_call: TRBD1
clone_size: .
v_call: TRBV28
cdr3_aa: CASRLRQGATEAFF
cdr3_nt: TGTGCCAGCAGGCTAAGACAGGGAGCCACTGAAGCTTTCTTT

j_call: TRBJ1-1
d_call: .
clone_size: .
v_call: TRBV19
cdr3_aa: CASRRANTEAFF
cdr3_nt: TGTGCCAGTAGGAGGGCGAACACTGAAGCTTTCTTT

j_call: TRBJ1-4
d_call: .
clone_size: .
v_call: TRBV4-1
cdr3_aa: CASRGGFGGNEKLFF
cdr3_nt: TGCGCCAGCCGGGGGGGGTTTGGAGGTAATGAAAAACTGTTTTTT

j_call: TRBJ1-2
d_call: TRBD1
clone_size: .
v_call: TRBV28
cdr3_aa: CASSVGGDRYGYTF
cdr3_nt: TGTGCCAGCAGTGTAGGGGGCGATCGCTATGGCTACACCTTC

j_call: TRBJ1-3
d_call: .
clone_size: .
v_call: TRBV11-1
cdr3_aa: CASSLRTGSGNTIYF
cdr3_nt: TGTGCCAGCAGCTTGCGGACGGGGTCGGGAAACACCATATATTTT

j_call: TRBJ1-4
d_call: .
clone_size: .
v_call: TRBV11-2
cdr3_aa: CASSFSPNEKLFF
cdr3_nt: TGTGCCAGCAGCTTTAGTCCAAATGAAAAACTGTTTTTT

j_call: TRBJ2-7
d_call: .
clone_size: few
v_call: TRBV5-4
cdr3_aa: CASSPLPGIHEQYF
cdr3_nt: TGTGCCAGCAGCCCTCTTCCAGGGATACACGAGCAGTACTTC

j_call: TRBJ2-5
d_call: .
clone_size: .
v_call: TRBV18
cdr3_aa: CASSPPTRYQETQYF
cdr3_nt: TGTGCCAGCTCACCACCGACTAGGTACCAAGAGACCCAGTACTTC

j_call: TRBJ1-1
d_call: TRBD1
clone_size: .
v_call: TRBV19
cdr3_aa: CASSIVQGGAEAFF
cdr3_nt: TGTGCCAGTAGTATCGTACAGGGGGGCGCTGAAGCTTTCTTT

j_call: TRBJ1-2
d_call: TRBD1
clone_size: .
v_call: TRBV15
cdr3_aa: CATSRGTESYGYTF
cdr3_nt: TGTGCCACCAGCAGGGGGACAGAGAGCTATGGCTACACCTTC

j_call: TRBJ1-4
d_call: .
clone_size: .
v_call: TRBV7-9
cdr3_aa: CASSPQGEKLFF
cdr3_nt: TGTGCCAGCAGCCCCCAGGGGGAAAAACTGTTTTTT

j_call: TRBJ2-1
d_call: .
clone_size: .
v_call: TRBV5-4
cdr3_aa: CASSSSLVSGGEQFF
cdr3_nt: TGTGCCAGCAGCTCCTCTCTGGTGAGCGGAGGTGAGCAGTTCTTC